A selection of T cell receptor beta chains follows, all from one sample in a study. TCRdb used MiXCR to reprocess the RT-PCR reads, holding one entry per CDR3 protein. Of 550,000 to 750,000 distinct CDR3 sequences listed, approximately 15% are singletons. The sequenced material came from memory CD4+ T cells from blood. The receptors here all came from a female donor in good health, serving as a healthy control. The CDR3 runs from the conserved cysteine through the conserved F or W.

J gene | V gene | CDR3 protein
TRBJ2-3 | TRBV7-6 | CASSSLGFTDTQYF
TRBJ2-1 | TRBV28 | CASSYMDNEQFF
TRBJ1-6 | TRBV7-2 | CASSGQGALEALHF
TRBJ2-3 | TRBV6-1 | CASKELAWTDTQYF
TRBJ2-3 | TRBV7-3 | CASSPALASDTQYF
TRBJ2-4 | TRBV11-2 | CASSLVSVAKNIQYF
TRBJ1-5 | TRBV11-2 | CASSLDSIQPQHF
TRBJ2-7 | TRBV7-3 | CASSLQDDVLYF
TRBJ1-1 | TRBV6-6 | CASSRQEYTEAFF
TRBJ2-2 | TRBV6-5 | CASSRDRGHTGELFF
TRBJ2-3 | TRBV12-3/TRBV12-4 | CASSPRGGASRTDTQYF
TRBJ1-1 | TRBV20-1 | CSARSVLIWTEAFF
TRBJ2-1 | TRBV20-1 | CSAPPRTENEQFF
TRBJ1-4 | TRBV20-1 | CSARSNRDWSEKLFF
TRBJ2-1 | TRBV4-2 | CASSQERYTILDWDEQFF
TRBJ2-5 | TRBV15 | CATRDLAGGEETQYF
TRBJ2-3 | TRBV12-3/TRBV12-4 | CASSLTPVSTDTQYF
TRBJ2-4 | TRBV7-2 | CASSLGLNIQYF
TRBJ2-3 | TRBV20-1 | CSASSGGRTDTQYF
TRBJ1-1 | TRBV6-5 | CASSYGTQNTEAFF
TRBJ2-7 | TRBV18 | CASSQGVSEYF
TRBJ2-3 | TRBV6-5 | CASSYSLAGISGDTQYF